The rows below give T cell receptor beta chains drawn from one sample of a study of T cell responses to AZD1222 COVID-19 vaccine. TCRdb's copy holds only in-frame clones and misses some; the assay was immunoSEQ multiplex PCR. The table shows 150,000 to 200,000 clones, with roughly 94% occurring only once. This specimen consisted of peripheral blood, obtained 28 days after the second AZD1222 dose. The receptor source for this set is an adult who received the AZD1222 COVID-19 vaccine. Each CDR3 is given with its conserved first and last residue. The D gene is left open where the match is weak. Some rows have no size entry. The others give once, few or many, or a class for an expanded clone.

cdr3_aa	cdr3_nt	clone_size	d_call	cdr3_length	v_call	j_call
CASRDSGTVNQPQHF	TGTGCCAGCAGAGACTCCGGGACAGTAAATCAGCCCCAGCATTTT	-	TRBD1	15	TRBV2	TRBJ1-5
CASSLEGMGGYTF	TGTGCCAGCAGCTTGGAGGGGATGGGCGGCTACACCTTC	few	-	13	TRBV5-6	TRBJ1-2
CASSPRGDTEAFF	TGTGCCAGCAGCCCGCGGGGGGACACTGAAGCTTTCTTT	-	-	13	TRBV14	TRBJ1-1
CASARGHTSSGNTIYF	TGTGCCAGCGCGAGGGGGCACACGAGCTCTGGAAACACCATATATTTT	-	TRBD1	16	TRBV9	TRBJ1-3
CASVGQGTDTQYF	TGTGCCAGCGTGGGACAGGGGACAGATACGCAGTATTTT	-	TRBD1	13	TRBV6-6	TRBJ2-3
CASTRDSPYGYTF	TGTGCCAGCACCCGAGACTCTCCCTATGGCTACACCTTC	-	-	13	TRBV6-6	TRBJ1-2
CASSEADSGRIRPWGDEQFF	TGTGCCAGCAGTGAAGCGGATAGCGGGAGGATCCGTCCGTGGGGCGATGAGCAGTTCTTC	-	TRBD2	20	TRBV2	TRBJ2-1
CASSQGGDQPQHF	TGTGCCAGCAGCCAAGGGGGAGATCAGCCCCAGCATTTT	-	-	13	TRBV14	TRBJ1-5
CASGGTGTGRYEQYF	TGCGCCAGCGGAGGCACCGGGACAGGCCGGTACGAGCAGTACTTC	-	TRBD1	15	TRBV5-1	TRBJ2-7
CASSLEGANTEAFF	TGTGCCAGCAGCTTAGAGGGGGCCAACACTGAAGCTTTCTTT	-	TRBD1	14	TRBV7-9	TRBJ1-1
CASSFGTEAFF	TGTGCCAGCAGCTTCGGAACTGAAGCTTTCTTT	once	-	11	TRBV7-9	TRBJ1-1
CASSQEQGGYSTDTQYF	TGCGCCAGCAGCCAAGAGCAGGGCGGTTATAGCACAGATACGCAGTATTTT	-	-	17	TRBV4-3	TRBJ2-3
CASSSLRTGNYEQYF	TGTGCCAGCAGCTCCCTACGGACAGGGAATTACGAGCAGTACTTC	-	TRBD1	15	TRBV11-2	TRBJ2-7
CASSFLGTGGYEQYF	TGTGCCAGCAGCTTCTTGGGGACAGGGGGCTACGAGCAGTACTTC	-	TRBD1	15	TRBV5-6	TRBJ2-7
CASGGQTTNTIYF	TGTGCCAGCGGGGGGCAGACTACGAACACCATATATTTT	-	-	13	TRBV6-5	TRBJ1-3
CASSLYSRGTEAFF	TGTGCCAGCAGTTTATACTCCCGGGGCACTGAAGCTTTCTTT	-	-	14	TRBV28	TRBJ1-1
CASSQEGGRGDSGYTF	TGCGCCAGCAGCCAAGAAGGTGGCAGGGGCGACTCTGGCTACACCTTC	-	-	16	TRBV4-3	TRBJ1-2
CASSLDVETGELFF	TGTGCCAGTAGTCTGGACGTCGAGACCGGGGAGCTGTTTTTT	-	-	14	TRBV19	TRBJ2-2
CASSLVPGHLTGELFF	TGTGCCAGCAGCTTGGTCCCGGGACACCTGACCGGGGAGCTGTTTTTT	-	-	16	TRBV5-8	TRBJ2-2
CASSLEPGLAGTQYF	TGTGCCAGCAGCTTAGAACCGGGCCTGGCGGGGACCCAGTACTTC	once	-	15	TRBV7-2	TRBJ2-5
CASSRRAQGYTEAFF	TGTGCCAGCAGCCGGAGAGCCCAGGGGTACACTGAAGCTTTCTTT	-	-	15	TRBV11-1	TRBJ1-1
CASSSGTSGGEQFF	TGTGCCAGCAGCTCCGGGACTAGCGGGGGTGAGCAGTTCTTC	-	TRBD2	14	TRBV7-2	TRBJ2-1
CASKVGPNEQFF	TGTGCCAGCAAGGTTGGGCCCAATGAGCAGTTCTTC	-	-	12	TRBV2	TRBJ2-1
CASSNPLGNEQFF	TGTGCCAGCAGCAATCCTTTGGGCAATGAGCAGTTCTTC	-	-	13	TRBV7-3	TRBJ2-1
CAIRDRGPHNEQFF	TGTGCCATCAGGGACAGGGGGCCCCACAATGAGCAGTTCTTC	-	TRBD1	14	TRBV10-3	TRBJ2-1
CASSRRMRGAYNEQFF	TGTGCCAGCAGCCGCAGGATGCGGGGGGCCTACAATGAGCAGTTCTTC	-	TRBD2	16	TRBV5-6	TRBJ2-1
CASSSAGSTTDTQYF	TGTGCCAGCAGTTCGGCCGGGTCCACCACAGATACGCAGTATTTT	-	-	15	TRBV6-5	TRBJ2-3
CASSSGTAGANVLTF	TGTGCCAGTAGTTCGGGGACAGCTGGGGCCAACGTCCTGACTTTC	-	TRBD1	15	TRBV19	TRBJ2-6